This T cell receptor beta chain was recorded in a study of T cells in Graves' hyperthyroidism and ophthalmopathy. General study findings and limits: Blood also contained most expanded thyroid clonotypes above 0.001. A 13 V-J model separated ophthalmopathy from stable hyperthyroidism.

At least ten counts were recorded for this clonotype. The target antigen is unknown. Ophthalmopathy patients had Clinical Activity Score at least 3, NOSPECS grade at least 4, duration under 3 months. Patients having uncontrolled infection, another autoimmune disease, pregnancy or lactation were not included. RNA transcripts yielded amplified TCR beta CDR3 regions. The HTBI set primed first-round TCR CDR3 RT-PCR. TCRdb used MiXCR to reprocess the multiplex PCR reads, holding one entry per CDR3 protein. This repertoire shows hundreds of thousands of distinct CDR3 sequences, 17% found once; its top ten account for approximately 15%. The CDR3 sequence is 13 residues long. Germline V gives CDR1 MNHNS, CDR2 SASEGT. Trimming shortened V by 6 bases and J by 1 base, and 10 bases separated the two germline ends.

V gene TRBV6-1 combines with J gene TRBJ2-7, with D tentatively TRBD1 (6 bases). The clonotype comes from a young woman with Graves' ophthalmopathy. Sequences were obtained from blood. The CDR3 loop is CASRGQTSYEQYF. As DNA, the CDR3 is TGTGCCAGCAGAGGACAGACTTCCTACGAGCAGTACTTC.